The rows below give T cell receptor beta chains drawn from one sample of a study of blood T cell repertoires in COVID-19. The repertoire was sequenced with immunoSEQ multiplex PCR; TCRdb's copy has only in-frame clones and lacks some. Among fewer than 250,000 clones listed, over 75% were seen once. Source material: PBMCs or T cells enriched from blood (not recorded which). The receptors come from a middle-aged woman with acute COVID-19. Both conserved end residues are part of each CDR3. Fields, in order: V gene, J gene, D gene, clone size, CDR3 length, CDR3 DNA, CDR3 protein. A D gene is named only where the DNA matches it firmly. Clone size appears in some rows only: once, few, many, or a class for an expanded clone.

TRBV2	TRBJ1-3	.	.	14	TGTGCCAGCAGTGGGACACCCTCTGGAAACACCATATATTTT	CASSGTPSGNTIYF
TRBV27	TRBJ1-1	.	.	13	TGTGCCAGCAGTCTAACCCCCGACAGGGAAGCTTTCTTT	CASSLTPDREAFF
TRBV18	TRBJ2-7	TRBD1	.	16	TGTGCCAGCTCGCCTCTTCTCGGGACAGGACCCTACGAGCAGTACTTC	CASSPLLGTGPYEQYF
TRBV11-2	TRBJ2-7	.	.	16	TGTGCCAGCAGCTGGCGAGGAACAGGTCGGTCCTACGAGCAGTACTTC	CASSWRGTGRSYEQYF
TRBV19	TRBJ2-7	TRBD2	.	15	TGTGCCAGTAGTAGGGATCCGGGGGGCTCCTACGAGCAGTACTTC	CASSRDPGGSYEQYF
TRBV29-1	TRBJ2-1	TRBD2	few	16	TGCAGCGCCGAGGGCTCCAGTGCGGGGGGGGTCAATGAGCAGTTCTTC	CSAEGSSAGGVNEQFF
TRBV24-1	TRBJ1-2	.	.	16	TGTGCCACCAGTGACCCTGACATGCCTTTAGACTATGGCTACACCTTC	CATSDPDMPLDYGYTF
TRBV5-4	TRBJ2-1	TRBD1	.	14	TGTGCCAGCAGCCCAGACAGGGGGCGGGATGAGCAGTTCTTC	CASSPDRGRDEQFF
TRBV5-6	TRBJ1-4	TRBD1	few	14	TGTGCCAGCAGCTCGGGACAGATCAATGAAAAACTGTTTTTT	CASSSGQINEKLFF
TRBV5-1	TRBJ2-6	.	.	15	TGCGCCAGCAGCTTTCGGGGCTCTGGGGCCAACGTCCTGACTTTC	CASSFRGSGANVLTF
TRBV28	TRBJ1-5	.	.	14	TGTGCCAGCAGTTTAGTCGGGGGATTGCAGCCCCAGCATTTT	CASSLVGGLQPQHF